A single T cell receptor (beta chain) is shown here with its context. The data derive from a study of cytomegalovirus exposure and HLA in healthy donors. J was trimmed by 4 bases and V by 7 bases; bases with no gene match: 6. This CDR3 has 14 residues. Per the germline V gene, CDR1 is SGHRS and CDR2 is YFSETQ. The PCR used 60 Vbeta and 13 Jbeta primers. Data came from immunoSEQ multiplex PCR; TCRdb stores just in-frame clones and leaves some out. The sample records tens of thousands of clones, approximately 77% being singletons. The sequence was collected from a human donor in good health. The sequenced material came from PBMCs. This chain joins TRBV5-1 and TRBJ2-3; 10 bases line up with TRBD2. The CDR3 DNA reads TGCGCCAGCGCCTCTAGCGGGGGAGCAGATACGCAGTATTTT. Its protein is CASASSGGADTQYF. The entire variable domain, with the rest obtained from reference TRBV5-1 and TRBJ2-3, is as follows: KAGVTQTPRYLIKTRGQQVTLSCSPISGHRSVSWYQQTPGQGLQFLFEYFSETQRNKGNFPGRFSGRQFSNSRSEMNVSTLELGDSALYLCASASSGGADTQYFGPGTRLTVL.